This T cell receptor beta chain was observed in a study of T-cell reconstitution after alpha-beta-depleted transplantation in children. General study findings and limits: It was reported that alpha-beta T cells came from several hundred expanded graft clones (about two months after transplant). The study traced high day-60 TCRbeta diversity in some patients to surviving recipient T cells and thymic progenitors.

Unique molecular identifiers were incorporated into the prepared TCRbeta library. TCRdb reanalysed the PCR reads using MiXCR and keeps one entry per CDR3 protein. The sample records around 960,000 distinct CDR3 sequences, about 30% being singletons. Germline-derived CDR1 and CDR2 are LGHNA and YSLEER. The CDR3 length is 15 residues. V lost 0 bases and J 1 base, leaving 10 bases between the germline ends. About this clonotype: Its specificity is not known.

This specimen consisted of PBMCs, mostly from graft donor cells, obtained 360 days after TCRalphabeta/CD19-depleted stem cell transplant. J is TRBJ2-7 and V is TRBV4-3; either TRBD1 or TRBD2 may supply D (5 bases each). The TCR sequence derives from a boy younger than two who had a stem cell transplant for SCID, so the T cells may come from the graft donor. In DNA form, the CDR3 reads TGCGCCAGCAGCCAAGATGAGGGGCCTTCCTACGAGCAGTACTTC. Residues: CASSQDEGPSYEQYF.